This T cell receptor beta chain came from a study of blood T cell repertoires in COVID-19. Study as a whole: Italy, Spain and the United States were the sources of the convalescent and acute COVID-19 samples. PBMCs, B-cell-depleted T cells, or T cells were the source of the cDNA or gDNA that made up the material.

Original handling: How many nucleated cells were present was estimated from reference gene primer amplification. The table came from immunoSEQ multiplex PCR; TCRdb's copy has only in-frame clones and leaves some out. V, J and clone size are those of that table, while D and trimming were read from the DNA. The sample has tens of thousands of clones, 89% seen once. The TCR comes from a woman aged 45-60 years with active COVID-19. Specimen: peripheral blood.

The CDR3 sequence is CASAGGRIPPVGYEQYF. The CDR3 DNA reads TGTGCCAGCGCCGGGGGGCGGATACCCCCCGTGGGCTACGAGCAGTACTTC. The chain recombines TRBV28 with TRBJ2-7; a weak D match, TRBD2 (7 bases). The ends were cut back, 8 bases at V and 3 bases at J, with 26 bases in the middle. The germline V gene has CDR1 MDHEN and CDR2 SYDVKM. The CDR3 sequence is 17 residues long.